This is a list of T cell receptor beta chains from one sample in a study of T-cell memory formation after mild COVID-19. TCRdb ran MiXCR on the 5' RACE reads and lists one entry per CDR3 protein. The data contain around 340,000 distinct CDR3 sequences, roughly 15% of them singletons. Sequences were obtained from PBMCs or a T cell subset sorted from them (not recorded which). The receptor set was obtained from a man between 18 and 35 years old who had mild COVID-19 (a few samples of this study predate the infection). Cell type and time point are not known. Both conserved end residues are part of each CDR3. D genes are given only for firm matches. Clone size appears in some rows only: once, few, many, or a class for an expanded clone.

NA,many,TRBJ2-7,TRBV5-6,TGTGCCAGCAGCTTGGGGTGGGGATATTCCTACGAGCAGTACTTC,CASSLGWGYSYEQYF
NA,few,TRBJ1-5,TRBV7-9,TGTGCCAGCAGCTTAGGACCCCCAGCCAATCAGCCCCAGCATTTT,CASSLGPPANQPQHF
TRBD2,many,TRBJ2-3,TRBV4-3,TGCGCCAGCAGCCAGCGGGGGGTCAGAGATACGCAGTATTTT,CASSQRGVRDTQYF
TRBD2,few,TRBJ2-2,TRBV4-1,TGCGCCAGCAGCCACCCTACTAGCGGGGGCGGGGAGCTGTTTTTT,CASSHPTSGGGELFF
NA,few,TRBJ2-2,TRBV27,TGTGCCAGCAGGACAGACACCGGGGAGCTGTTTTTT,CASRTDTGELFF
TRBD1,NA,TRBJ2-1,TRBV11-3,TGTGCCAGCAGCCATACGGGACAGGGGTACAATGAGCAGTTCTTC,CASSHTGQGYNEQFF
TRBD2,NA,TRBJ2-1,TRBV29-1,TGCAGCGTTGATAGGCGGGCAGCGATAGCGGGGGCGCGGGGGCATGAGCAGTTCTTC,CSVDRRAAIAGARGHEQFF
NA,NA,TRBJ1-4,TRBV20-1,TGCAGTGCTAGAGATGCGAGGGTTGGAAAACTGTTTTTT,CSARDARVGKLFF
NA,NA,TRBJ1-1,TRBV7-9,TGTGCCAGTCTAGGCTTCAAGTCTGAAGCTTTCTTT,CASLGFKSEAFF
NA,many,TRBJ2-1,TRBV3-1,TGTGCCAGCAGCCAAGAGGCGGGCTTGGGAAACAATGAGCAGTTCTTC,CASSQEAGLGNNEQFF
TRBD2,NA,TRBJ2-1,TRBV30,TGTGCCTGGAGTATTGGCGGGGGCAATGAGCAGTTCTTC,CAWSIGGGNEQFF
NA,NA,TRBJ2-5,TRBV19,TGTGCCAGTAAGGGCCAAGAGACCCAGTACTTC,CASKGQETQYF
NA,few,TRBJ2-3,TRBV20-1,TGCAGTGCTAGGACCCCCGGCACAGATACGCAGTATTTT,CSARTPGTDTQYF
NA,NA,TRBJ2-2,TRBV6-5,TGTGCCAGCAGTTACGGTCAGGGAGGCGGGGAGCTGTTTTTT,CASSYGQGGGELFF
TRBD2,NA,TRBJ2-3,TRBV6-6,TGTGCCAGCACCGAAACCGGAAGCGGGGGTCTCACAGATACGCAGTATTTT,CASTETGSGGLTDTQYF
NA,few,TRBJ2-3,TRBV6-2/TRBV6-3,TGTGCCAGCAGTTACTCGCCCCCCACAGATACGCAGTATTTT,CASSYSPPTDTQYF
NA,once,TRBJ1-1,TRBV4-3,TGCGCCAGCAGCCAAGATCCGGCAGGGGTGAGGACTGAAGCTTTCTTT,CASSQDPAGVRTEAFF
NA,NA,TRBJ2-3,TRBV20-1,TGCAGTGCTATTGGCCCTAGCACAGATACGCAGTATTTT,CSAIGPSTDTQYF
TRBD1,few,TRBJ1-2,TRBV7-2,TGTGCCAGCAGCATCCGACAGGGCTTGGACTATGGCTACACCTTC,CASSIRQGLDYGYTF
NA,many,TRBJ2-3,TRBV5-1,TGCGCCAGCAGCCGCGGGATTGGAGATACGCAGTATTTT,CASSRGIGDTQYF
TRBD2,many,TRBJ2-1,TRBV2,TGTGCCAGCAGGGCTAGCGGGGGGTCGCAGTTCTTC,CASRASGGSQFF
TRBD1,NA,TRBJ1-2,TRBV12-3/TRBV12-4,TGTGCCAGCAGTTTGGGGACAGGGGCTGGCTACACCTTC,CASSLGTGAGYTF
NA,NA,TRBJ2-6,TRBV25-1,TGTGCCAGCAGTGACGTGAGGGCCAACGTCCTGACTTTC,CASSDVRANVLTF
NA,many,TRBJ2-1,TRBV7-9,TGTGCCAGCAGCTCTAGAGGTACGGCGGACAATGAGCAGTTCTTC,CASSSRGTADNEQFF
NA,few,TRBJ2-1,TRBV7-6,TGTGCCAGCAGCCGAAGAACGGTGGGGGTAGATGAGCAGTTCTTC,CASSRRTVGVDEQFF
NA,many,TRBJ2-2,TRBV5-1,TGCGCCAGCAGCCGGGAAGCCGGGGGCCCACATACCGGGGAGCTGTTTTTT,CASSREAGGPHTGELFF
NA,few,TRBJ1-4,TRBV12-3/TRBV12-4,TGTGCCAGCAGTAAGGACAGAGGAGTTAATGAAAAACTGTTTTTT,CASSKDRGVNEKLFF
TRBD2,NA,TRBJ2-7,TRBV4-2,TGTGCCAGCAGCCAAAGGGGACCCGGGGGGAACTCCTACGAGCAGTACTTC,CASSQRGPGGNSYEQYF
TRBD2,few,TRBJ2-3,TRBV5-1,TGCGCCAGCATTCCGGCGGGGGAAGGAGATACGCAGTATTTT,CASIPAGEGDTQYF
NA,few,TRBJ2-7,TRBV20-1,TGCAGTGCTAGAATCGGGGGGCCAGTCTACGAGCAGTACTTC,CSARIGGPVYEQYF
NA,many,TRBJ1-1,TRBV7-9,TGTGCCAGCAGCTTAGCTGGGGGGGGGCTTGACACTGAAGCTTTCTTT,CASSLAGGGLDTEAFF
TRBD1,NA,TRBJ1-5,TRBV4-1,TGCGCCAGCAGCCAAGATCGGGAAGGGGGCTCCTCACATCAGCCCCAGCATTTT,CASSQDREGGSSHQPQHF
NA,NA,TRBJ1-5,TRBV20-1,TGCAGTGCTAGACCCCCGACAGACCCCAATCAGCCCCAGCATTTT,CSARPPTDPNQPQHF
TRBD2,few,TRBJ2-1,TRBV20-1,TGCAGTGCCCGACCGGGACTAGGCTACAATGAGCAGTTCTTC,CSARPGLGYNEQFF
NA,NA,TRBJ2-3,TRBV6-2/TRBV6-3,TGTGCCAGCAGTTACCGGGGGGCCATCACAGATACGCAGTATTTT,CASSYRGAITDTQYF
NA,NA,TRBJ1-2,TRBV4-2,TGTGCCAGCAGCCAAGGTCTTCGGACAGCTGGGGGTGGTGGCTACACCTTC,CASSQGLRTAGGGGYTF
TRBD1,NA,TRBJ2-5,TRBV27,TGTGCCAGCAGTTTTATCGGACAGGGGGCGACCCAAGAGACCCAGTACTTC,CASSFIGQGATQETQYF
NA,NA,TRBJ1-6,TRBV5-1,TGCGCCAGCAGCTTGGAAACAGGGACATATTCACCCCTCCACTTT,CASSLETGTYSPLHF
TRBD2,NA,TRBJ2-3,TRBV12-3/TRBV12-4,TGTGCCAGCAGCACTAGCGGGGGGGCTCATACGCAGTATTTT,CASSTSGGAHTQYF
NA,NA,TRBJ2-7,TRBV20-1,TGCAGTGCTAGCCGGGGCATAGTTGGCGAGCAGTACTTC,CSASRGIVGEQYF
NA,few,TRBJ1-1,TRBV12-3/TRBV12-4,TGTGCCAGCAGCCCCCAGTCTTTGAACACTGAAGCTTTCTTT,CASSPQSLNTEAFF
NA,NA,TRBJ2-2,TRBV9,TGTGCCAGCAAGTTCGGGGGCGACACCGGGGAGCTGTTTTTT,CASKFGGDTGELFF
NA,few,TRBJ1-5,TRBV21-1,TGTGCCAGCAGCCTCTCCCGAGGAAGGTATAGCAATCAGCCCCAGCATTTT,CASSLSRGRYSNQPQHF
NA,once,TRBJ1-1,TRBV7-4,TGTGCCAGCAGCCGGAACGGGGCGGCGTACACTGAAGCTTTCTTT,CASSRNGAAYTEAFF
NA,many,TRBJ2-3,TRBV20-1,TGCAGTGCTAGAGTTGGGGGGGATACGCAGTATTTT,CSARVGGDTQYF
TRBD1,few,TRBJ1-5,TRBV12-3/TRBV12-4,TGTGCCAGCAGTCCCCCCGGACAGGCGAGCAATCAGCCCCAGCATTTT,CASSPPGQASNQPQHF
TRBD2,NA,TRBJ2-3,TRBV18,TGTGCCAGCTCACCCACTCCGCTGGGGGGGACCACAGATACGCAGTATTTT,CASSPTPLGGTTDTQYF
NA,NA,TRBJ2-1,TRBV4-3,TGCGCCAGCAGCCCACGGAGGTGGAGGGAGCAGTTCTTC,CASSPRRWREQFF
NA,few,TRBJ1-1,TRBV6-5,TGTGCCAGCAGTTACTCGAGTGGCAGGATAACTGAAGCTTTCTTT,CASSYSSGRITEAFF
NA,NA,TRBJ2-1,TRBV7-2,TGTGCCAGCAGCCGAGAGAGGGCCTCCTACAATGAGCAGTTCTTC,CASSRERASYNEQFF
TRBD2,NA,TRBJ2-2,TRBV6-2/TRBV6-3,TGTGCCAGCAGTTACTCGACGGTGGCGGGGGAGGACACCGGGGAGCTGTTTTTT,CASSYSTVAGEDTGELFF
NA,NA,TRBJ1-4,TRBV14,TGTGCCAGCAGCCAGGCCTACGGGCGGTCCAGGGCAACTAATGAAAAACTGTTTTTT,CASSQAYGRSRATNEKLFF
TRBD1,few,TRBJ2-1,TRBV11-2,TGTGCCAGCAGCTTATACAGGGGAGATTTTTTAGGGCAGTTCTTC,CASSLYRGDFLGQFF
NA,few,TRBJ1-4,TRBV7-2,TGTGCCAGCAGCTTTAGAGGGGCTAGGACAAGACTGTTTTTT,CASSFRGARTRLFF
NA,NA,TRBJ1-2,TRBV12-3/TRBV12-4,TGTGCCAGCAGCCTTAGAGGCTACACCTTC,CASSLRGYTF
NA,NA,TRBJ2-3,TRBV5-1,TGCGCCAGCAGCGCCGAAGAGGGTCCCTCCACAGATACGCAGTATTTT,CASSAEEGPSTDTQYF
NA,few,TRBJ1-2,TRBV12-3/TRBV12-4,TGTGCCACCTCGCCGAGGGATAGCTATGGCTACACCTTC,CATSPRDSYGYTF